Following are 25 T cell receptor beta chains from one sample sequenced in a study of cytomegalovirus exposure and HLA in healthy donors. The PCR was carried out with 60 Vbeta primers and 13 Jbeta primers. Generated by immunoSEQ multiplex PCR, the TCRdb table keeps only in-frame clones and is missing some. The repertoire has roughly 80,000 clones, around 78% of them found once; the top ten carry 3% to 3.5%. The sequenced sample was PBMCs. These TCRs come from a man aged 40-49 years in good health and CMV-seronegative.

This clone is medium-sized by share. This rearrangement joins TRBV19 to TRBJ1-2; 8 bases align to TRBD1. The J segment lost 8 bases and the V segment lost 3 bases, leaving 5 bases of the junction unmatched. This CDR3 is 13 amino acids long. Per the germline V gene, CDR1 is LNHDA and CDR2 is SQIVND (reference sequence). The CDR3 coding sequence is TGTGCCAGTAGTATTGGCCGGGACAGGGGCTACACCTTC. Translation: CASSIGRDRGYTF.

The chain has TRBV18 and TRBJ2-7, with a possible D match to TRBD1 (6 bases). Germline assignment: CDR1 KGHSH and CDR2 LQKENI. The CDR3 runs 15 residues. V gave up 4 bases and J gave up 3 bases, with 16 bases separating them. CDR3 residues: CASSQTTGTNYEQYF. In DNA, the CDR3 is TGTGCCAGCTCACAGACGACCGGGACAAACTACGAGCAGTACTTC.

The chain joins TRBV5-1 to TRBJ1-1; 8 bases align to TRBD1. The germline V gene has CDR1 SGHRS and CDR2 YFSETQ. CDR3 length: 16 amino acids. Trimming cost V 4 bases and J 0 bases; bases outside gene matches: 8. Here the CDR3 reads CASSDPRQGMNTEAFF. The CDR3 DNA is TGCGCCAGCAGCGACCCCCGACAGGGGATGAACACTGAAGCTTTCTTT.

V gene TRBV7-6 combines with J gene TRBJ2-7, with 7 bases identical to TRBD2. CDR3 length: 15 amino acids. J was trimmed by 6 bases and V by 5 bases; bases with no gene match: 13. Germline lookup yields CDR1 SGHVS and CDR2 FNYEAQ. The CDR3 DNA is TGTGCCAGCAGCCTTACGGGACTACCTATAGGCGAGCAGTACTTC. Its protein is CASSLTGLPIGEQYF.

This clone was detected only a few times. The chain joins TRBV19 to TRBJ1-4; D possibly corresponds to TRBD1 (5 bases). Looked up from germline, CDR1 is LNHDA and CDR2 is SQIVND (reference sequence). This CDR3 is built from 15 residues. The V end was cut by 4 bases, the J end by 3 bases, with 12 bases between. The DNA for the CDR3 is TGTGCCAGTAGTACCGTTGGAGGGGCTAATGAAAAACTGTTTTTT. Amino acid sequence: CASSTVGGANEKLFF. Complete variable domain (other parts from reference TRBV19 and TRBJ1-4): DGGITQSPKYLFRKEGQNVTLSCEQNLNHDAMYWYRQDPGQGLRLIYYSQIVNDFQKGDIAEGYSVSREKKESFPLTVTSAQKNPTAFYLCASSTVGGANEKLFFGSGTQLSVL.

The chain combines TRBV5-1 with TRBJ1-1, with 11 bases identical to TRBD1. The CDR3 runs 16 residues. CDR1 and CDR2 from the germline V gene are SGHRS and YFSETQ. With 0 bases clipped from V and 1 base from J, the junction kept 2 bases outside the gene matches. CDR3 bases: TGCGCCAGCAGCTTGGGGACAGGGGGCAGGAACACTGAAGCTTTCTTT. As protein: CASSLGTGGRNTEAFF.

This chain joins TRBV6-5 and TRBJ2-7, with TRBD1 as a possible D gene (5 bases). Germline values: CDR1 MNHEY, CDR2 SVGAGI. The CDR3 is 13 residues long. Trimming pared 2 bases from V and 6 bases from J, leaving 11 bases between. CDR3 in amino acids: CASSYDSLLEQYF. The CDR3 DNA reads as TGTGCCAGCAGTTACGACAGCCTCCTCGAGCAGTACTTC.

To note about this clone: Other DNA sequences in the same sample also yield this CDR3. The gene calls are TRBV9 and TRBJ1-1; no clear D. Germline CDR1 reads SGDLS; CDR2 reads YYNGEE. The CDR3 has 14 amino acids. Trimming shortened V by 0 bases and J by 2 bases, and 8 bases separated the two germline ends. The CDR3 DNA reads as TGTGCCAGCAGCGTAGTCCCGGGAAACACTGAAGCTTTCTTT. This translates into CASSVVPGNTEAFF.

The genes are TRBV11-2 and TRBJ1-1; D gene ambiguous. Germline CDR1 is SGHAT and CDR2 is FQNNGV. V was shortened by 3 bases and J by 0 bases, with 2 bases between the two germline ends. This CDR3 has 12 residues. CDR3 in amino acids: CASSFLNTEAFF. CDR3 sequence (DNA): TGTGCCAGCAGCTTCTTGAACACTGAAGCTTTCTTT.

The genes are TRBV6-6 and TRBJ1-4; D perhaps matches TRBD1 (5 bases). Looked up from germline, CDR1 is MNHNY and CDR2 is SVGAGI (reference sequence). This CDR3 region has 14 residues. Trimming took off 5 bases at V and 0 bases at J, with 7 bases between the two ends. The CDR3 protein is CASSRQTTNEKLFF. In DNA, the CDR3 is TGTGCCAGCAGTCGACAGACAACTAATGAAAAACTGTTTTTT.

This chain connects TRBV2 to TRBJ2-7; 7 bases are shared with TRBD1. The CDR3 contains 14 residues. V was pared by 7 bases and J by 0 bases, with 6 bases of the junction left unmatched. Germline V gene lookup returns CDR1 SNHLY and CDR2 FYNNEI. The CDR3 DNA follows: TGTGCCAGCACGCAACAGGGGCTCTCCTACGAGCAGTACTTC. Its translation: CASTQQGLSYEQYF.

The chain links TRBV5-4 to TRBJ2-3, with TRBD2 matching over 9 bases. J lost 3 bases, V lost 4 bases, and 9 bases had no gene match. Germline CDR1 is SGHNT and CDR2 is YYREEE (reference sequence). CDR3 size: 16 residues. The CDR3 DNA follows: TGTGCCAGCAGCCGCGGGGGGGGGCCGGGTACAGATACGCAGTATTTT. Translation: CASSRGGGPGTDTQYF.

The chain is built from TRBV18 and TRBJ2-7; D may be TRBD1 (6 bases). Germline V gives CDR1 KGHSH, CDR2 LQKENI. The germline V and J ends were trimmed by 3 bases and 2 bases, with 11 bases remaining between them. CDR3 length equals 14 residues. The CDR3 spells CASSPGAEAYEQYF. Here the CDR3 DNA reads TGTGCCAGCTCACCGGGGGCAGAGGCCTACGAGCAGTACTTC.

The chain uses TRBV7-9 and TRBJ2-3; 13 bases line up with TRBD2. Germline assignment: CDR1 SEHNR and CDR2 FQNEAQ (reference sequence). Trimming cost V 5 bases and J 0 bases; bases outside gene matches: 2. The CDR3 length is 16 residues. The CDR3 coding sequence is TGTGCCAGCAGCCGACTAGCGGGGGGTAGCACAGATACGCAGTATTTT. This translates into CASSRLAGGSTDTQYF.

Written as DNA, the CDR3 is TGTGCCAGCAGCTCGGCGGCGCACGGGGAAGCTTTCTTT. Translated: CASSSAAHGEAFF. The gene calls are TRBV7-9 and TRBJ1-1; D remains ambiguous. V lost 4 bases, J lost 8 bases, and 14 bases lay in between. The CDR3 loop spans 13 amino acids. Germline V gene data show CDR1 as SEHNR and CDR2 as FQNEAQ (reference sequence).

The sample holds a few counts of this clone. The V gene is TRBV2, the J gene TRBJ2-7, with TRBD2 matching over 12 bases. The V gene's germline CDR1 is SNHLY and CDR2 FYNNEI. CDR3 size: 13 residues. V lost 6 bases to trimming and J lost 7 bases; unmatched junction nucleotides: 4. The CDR3 DNA follows: TGTGCCAGCAGCCCGGGGACTAGCGGGGAGCAGTACTTC. It translates to CASSPGTSGEQYF.

V is TRBV18 and J is TRBJ1-1; TRBD1 agrees at 8 bases. CDR3 length equals 15 residues. CDR1 KGHSH and CDR2 LQKENI come from the germline V gene. J was trimmed by 7 bases and V by 3 bases; bases with no gene match: 10. CDR3 amino acids: CASSPGQGRNGEAFF. CDR3 nucleotides: TGTGCCAGCTCACCCGGACAGGGTAGGAATGGTGAAGCTTTCTTT.

The CDR3 loop is CASSIKRGTDTQYF. CDR3 nucleotides: TGTGCCAGTAGTATAAAGAGGGGCACAGATACGCAGTATTTT. The chain uses TRBV19 and TRBJ2-3; the D gene is possibly TRBD2 (5 bases). The CDR3 runs 14 residues. The V end was cut by 2 bases, the J end by 1 base, with 7 bases between. In germline, CDR1 is LNHDA, CDR2 SQIVND (reference sequence).

This chain joins TRBV6-6 and TRBJ1-3; maybe TRBD1 (5 bases). The CDR3 has 15 amino acids. CDR1 and CDR2 (germline): MNHNY, SVGAGI (reference sequence). Deletions cut 4 bases from V and 3 bases from J, with 13 bases between. This CDR3 is CASSSDTRVGNTIYF. In nucleotides, the CDR3 is TGTGCCAGCAGTTCGGACACACGTGTTGGAAACACCATATATTTT.

The V gene is TRBV4-2, the J gene TRBJ1-5, with 11 bases matching TRBD1. The germline gives CDR1 LGHNA, CDR2 YNFKEQ. V was pared by 4 bases and J by 7 bases, with 3 bases of the junction left unmatched. CDR3 length: 14 amino acids. As DNA, the CDR3 is TGTGCCAGCAGCCGGGACAGGGGGAAGCAGCCCCAGCATTTT. It translates to CASSRDRGKQPQHF.

In its sample, this clone was seen once. This sequence joins TRBV30 and TRBJ1-6; D uncertain. This CDR3 spans 12 amino acids. CDR1 and CDR2 from the germline V gene are GTSNPN and SVGIG (reference sequence). V was pared by 7 bases and J by 13 bases, with 17 bases between. The CDR3, as DNA: TGTGCCTTAACTAGTAACTATCGGCCCCTCCACTTT. Translating it yields CALTSNYRPLHF.

The chain employs TRBV5-1 and TRBJ2-5, with 8 positions matching TRBD1. The closer fit of TRBJ2-7 to the DNA end suggests the J call may be wrong. From germline, CDR1 is SGHRS and CDR2 YFSETQ. The CDR3 is 20 residues long. The CDR3 sequence is CASSLHRLGYSDRATYEQYF. DNA of the CDR3: TGCGCCAGCAGCTTACACCGCCTCGGCTACTCGGACAGGGCTACCTACGAGCAGTACTTC.

This chain uses TRBV19 with TRBJ1-2, with D perhaps TRBD1 (6 bases). V was shortened by 7 bases and J by 2 bases, with 11 bases between the two germline ends. This CDR3 comprises 13 residues. The germline CDR1 and CDR2 sequences are LNHDA and SQIVND (reference sequence). CDR3 nucleotides: TGTGCCAGTAACAGGGACGGAAACTATGGCTACACCTTC. It codes for CASNRDGNYGYTF.

The genes are TRBV7-3 and TRBJ2-7; 9 positions match TRBD2. The ends lost 4 bases at V and 6 bases at J; junction bases unmatched: 4. The germline V gene encodes CDR1 SGHTA and CDR2 FQGTGA. The CDR3 has 13 residues. The CDR3 DNA is TGTGCCAGCAGCTGGGGACTAGCTGGCGAGCAGTACTTC. As protein: CASSWGLAGEQYF.

The chain uses TRBV7-3 and TRBJ1-2, with D perhaps TRBD1 (5 bases). This CDR3 has 13 residues. Germline V gene lookup returns CDR1 SGHTA and CDR2 FQGTGA. Deletions cut 5 bases from V and 6 bases from J, with 13 bases between. DNA for the CDR3: TGTGCCAGCAGCCCCGGCCAGGGCCATGGCTACACCTTC. It codes for CASSPGQGHGYTF.